The T cell receptor (beta chain) under discussion was sequenced for a study of blood T cell repertoires in COVID-19 (dated by TCRdb to the early 2020s). Study-level background: Collaborator samples came from the United States, Italy and Spain and covered acute and convalescent phases of COVID-19. The sample metadata nearly always contained a de-identified subject ID, COVID-19 status, age in years and sex. The samples were drawn from the first 160 participants of the ongoing ImmuneRACE study and from 950 to 1,500 subjects provided by 6 global collaborators. The dataset comprised deeply sampled blood TCRbeta repertoires from subjects exposed to, actively infected with, or recovered from COVID-19. Where HLA class I and class II types were available, the types were taken from metadata supplied by the sample provider, not from assay-based typing. The material from the prospective study consisted of cDNA or gDNA derived from T cells, B-cell-depleted T cells, or PBMCs. The repertoires were released in a freely available public database meant as a resource for research on the immune response to SARS-CoV-2. The full study reports these points: The amount of clinical and demographic metadata varied by source and participant and was provided uncurated.

TCRbeta CDR3 regions were amplified from genomic DNA by means of the immunoSEQ Assay, a bias-controlled multiplex PCR. In the paper's pipeline: The number of nucleated cells in each sample was estimated by amplification of reference gene primers within the assay. Sequence reads were collapsed and filtered to measure the absolute abundance of every unique TCRbeta CDR3 rearrangement. For each sample, productive Simpson clonality was calculated as the square root of Simpson's diversity index over productive rearrangements. The immuneACCESS repertoire file appears here via TCRdb, limited to in-frame rearrangements. These files lack a portion of the clones; in checked studies, under half of the deficit traces to unresolved V genes, and the cause of the others is not known. The D gene and trimming were derived from the DNA, and the V and J assignments and clone size from that table. In this sample the table shows approximately 82,000 clones, roughly 82% of which occur a single time. 5.5% to 7.5% of the sample lies in the top ten.

For this clone: The antigen it binds to is not known. No quality values exist for individual bases; no much larger clone is one base distant.

Each collaborating institution followed its own protocols to collect whole blood in K2EDTA tubes. For TCRbeta analysis, collaborators shipped samples as frozen whole blood, isolated PBMCs, or DNA extracted from either of those sample types. The clonotype was recovered from a man aged 50 to 60 with active or convalescent COVID-19. Sequences were obtained from peripheral blood.

This receptor has the CDR3 CASSQTGGDYEQYF. Here is the DNA: TGTGCCAGCAGCCAGACAGGGGGGGACTACGAGCAGTACTTC. The chain employs TRBV6-5 and TRBJ2-7; 9 nucleotides in the junction match TRBD1. The germline V gene supplies CDR1 MNHEY and CDR2 SVGAGI. Clipping removes 6 bases from V and 3 bases from J, with 6 as the unmatched junction base count. The CDR3 holds 14 amino acids from the cysteine to the phenylalanine. The sequence is cut down to CDR3 DNA, 42 bases in frame from base 1.